Each of the 2 T cell receptor beta chains below was sequenced from the same sample in a study of cytomegalovirus exposure and HLA in healthy donors. Clones were read by immunoSEQ multiplex PCR, and TCRdb kept only the in-frame ones, dropping some. The sample includes 120,000 to 150,000 clones, approximately 90% seen only once; the top ten take 3.5% to 5%. Input material: PBMCs. These receptors all stem from a man younger than 35 in good health and CMV-seropositive.

This chain links TRBV6-5 with TRBJ2-1; D is perhaps TRBD2 (6 bases). CDR1 is MNHEY and CDR2 is SVGAGI in the germline V gene. The CDR3 length is 13 residues. Trimming cost V 3 bases and J 8 bases, with 11 bases left between them. The CDR3 reads CASSYQWEDEQFF. For the CDR3, the DNA is TGTGCCAGCAGTTATCAGTGGGAGGATGAGCAGTTCTTC.

This rearrangement joins TRBV27 to TRBJ1-6, with no clear D. The CDR3 is made up of 16 amino acids. CDR1 and CDR2 from the germline V gene are MNHEY and SMNVEV (reference sequence). The V gene lost 6 bases and the J gene lost 7 bases, with 19 bases spanning the gap. The CDR3 sequence: CASRPTRGLNNSPLHF. For the CDR3, the DNA is TGTGCCAGCAGACCTACTCGAGGGTTGAACAATTCACCCCTCCACTTT.